The rows below give T cell receptor beta chains drawn from one sample of a study of blood T cell repertoires in COVID-19. Assay used: immunoSEQ multiplex PCR; TCRdb lists only in-frame clones, some missing. The sample shows some 260,000 clones, approximately 89% of them seen only once. The sequencing sample was made of peripheral blood. These receptors came from a woman in her twenties or thirties with COVID-19, enrolled during active disease. Both conserved end residues are part of each CDR3.

v_call	j_call	cdr3_length	cdr3_aa
TRBV6-5	TRBJ2-7	13	CASSRPSGDEQYF
TRBV6-1	TRBJ1-2	15	CASSEDGQGIWGYTF
TRBV27	TRBJ2-1	12	CASREPYNEQFF
TRBV7-2	TRBJ2-5	14	CASSLTQGRETQYF
TRBV12-5	TRBJ1-1	14	CASGPGRQGTEAFF
TRBV6-6	TRBJ2-2	15	CASSYTGTNTGELFF
TRBV2	TRBJ1-2	14	CACQGDRGTYGYTF
TRBV5-5	TRBJ2-5	13	CASSPGQSETQYF
TRBV12-5	TRBJ1-2	13	CASGWIGGDGYTF
TRBV7-2	TRBJ2-3	16	CASSQRLAGGTDTQYF
TRBV5-1	TRBJ2-1	15	CASSYMGSSYNEQFF
TRBV6-5	TRBJ1-6	15	CASSYVGVGNSPLHF
TRBV19	TRBJ2-1	14	CASSNGGGAYEQFF
TRBV19	TRBJ2-7	17	CASSIGMTGTGSYEQYF
TRBV25-1	TRBJ1-3	16	CASSEAFGGSGNTIYF
TRBV11-2	TRBJ2-3	15	CASSFPPGEPPTQYF
TRBV2	TRBJ2-3	15	CASMDRKRNTDTQYF
TRBV6-9	TRBJ1-6	15	CASRDRDRVGSPLHF
TRBV4-3	TRBJ1-5	15	CASSQDSGIPGPQHF
TRBV9	TRBJ2-1	15	CASSARLAGYNEQFF
TRBV2	TRBJ2-1	15	CASSPVAGGRHEQFF
TRBV24-1	TRBJ2-2	14	CATSGLAGAGELFF
TRBV29-1	TRBJ2-7	14	CSVEMARGPYEQYF
TRBV27	TRBJ1-2	12	CASGGVGYGYTF
TRBV3-1/TRBV3-2	TRBJ1-2	16	CASSLRRVGGLVGYTF
TRBV7-8	TRBJ2-3	17	CASRSTSGGARTDTQYF
TRBV6-6	TRBJ1-1	12	CASSQGAIEAFF
TRBV19	TRBJ1-2	13	CASSMDQGGGYTF
TRBV18	TRBJ1-1	14	CASSPPVGGTEAFF
TRBV2	TRBJ2-1	13	CASSVETRDEQFF
TRBV11-2	TRBJ2-2	18	CASSSTPRTGIHSGELFF
TRBV2	TRBJ2-5	14	CASIRDIRQETQYF